This TCR beta chain derives from a study of cytomegalovirus exposure and HLA in healthy donors. Study results and caveats: Among the most significant clusters, several appeared linked to common viral pathogens in a later analysis. The authors confirmed in vitro that a few CMV-associated chains were specific for CMV antigens.

CDR1 and CDR2 (germline): LGHNA, YNFKEQ. The CDR3 has 15 residues. V was pared by 4 bases and J by 7 bases, with 10 bases of the junction left unmatched. In this sample, this clone turned up once. Its antigen is not known. PCR was performed using 60 Vbeta and 13 Jbeta primers. Only in-frame clones appear in the TCRdb table, and some are missing; sequencing was by immunoSEQ multiplex PCR. This repertoire shows 150,000 to 200,000 clones, around 79% found once; its top ten account for around an eighth. This TCR was recovered from a man between 50 and 59 years old in good health and CMV-seropositive. The chain uses TRBV4-2 and TRBJ2-1; 7 bases map to TRBD1. The sequenced sample was PBMCs. DNA of the CDR3: TGTGCCAGCAGCCCGACAGGGTATGAGCCAAATGAGCAGTTCTTC. Amino acids: CASSPTGYEPNEQFF.